This TCR beta chain was sequenced during a study of blood T cell repertoires in COVID-19. Whole-study context: From the United States, Italy and Spain came samples of acute and convalescent COVID-19.

Authors' methods: Amplification of reference gene primers provided the estimated nucleated cell counts. Only in-frame clones appear in the TCRdb table, and some are missing; sequencing was by immunoSEQ multiplex PCR. V and J calls and clone size are given by that table; D and trimming were obtained from the DNA. Among 93,000 or so clones, over 75% were seen once, and the ten largest hold 6.2%. Germline CDR1 is SNHLY and CDR2 is FYNNEI. The V gene end was trimmed by 3 bases and the J gene end by 3 bases; junction bases not matched to a gene: 0. There are 13 residues in the CDR3. This chain uses TRBV2 with TRBJ1-1; 8 bases fit TRBD1. The sequenced sample consisted of peripheral blood. The receptor was isolated from a human donor in a cohort sampled during active COVID-19. This chain's CDR3 is CASSDRGHTEAFF. CDR3 nucleotides: TGTGCCAGCAGTGACAGGGGGCACACTGAAGCTTTCTTT.